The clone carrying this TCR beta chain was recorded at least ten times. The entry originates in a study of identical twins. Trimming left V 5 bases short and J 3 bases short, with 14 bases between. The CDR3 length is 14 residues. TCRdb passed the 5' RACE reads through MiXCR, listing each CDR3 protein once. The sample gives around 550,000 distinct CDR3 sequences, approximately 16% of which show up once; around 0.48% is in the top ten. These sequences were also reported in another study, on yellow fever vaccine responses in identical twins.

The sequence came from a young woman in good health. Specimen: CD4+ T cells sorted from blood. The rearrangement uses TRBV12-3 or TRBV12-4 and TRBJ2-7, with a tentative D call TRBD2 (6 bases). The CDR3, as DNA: TGTGCCAGCAGTCTCATGGGAGGAGTCTACGAGCAGTACTTC. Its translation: CASSLMGGVYEQYF.